The 9 T cell receptor beta chains given below trace back to one sample, sequenced in a study of T-cell reconstitution after alpha-beta-depleted transplantation in children. Construction of the TCRbeta library involved unique molecular identifiers. TCRdb redid the calling of the PCR reads with MiXCR, one entry per CDR3 protein. The sample yields 700,000 to 950,000 distinct CDR3 sequences, 15% to 20% seen once. The sample was PBMCs, mostly from graft donor cells, taken 360 days after TCRalphabeta/CD19-depleted stem cell transplant. Receptors originate from a male patient between 5 and 17 years old who had a stem cell transplant for acute lymphoblastic leukemia, so the T cells may come from the graft donor.

CDR3 amino acids: CASSWGPGPGVDGELFF. The CDR3 DNA follows: TGTGCCAGCAGTTGGGGTCCGGGACCTGGGGTTGACGGGGAGCTGTTTTTT. The chain recombines TRBV27 with TRBJ2-2, with D perhaps assigned TRBD1 or TRBD2 (5 bases each). V lost 4 bases, J lost 7 bases, and 22 bases lay in between. Germline CDR1 is MNHEY and CDR2 is SMNVEV (reference sequence). The CDR3 runs to 17 residues.

This clonotype was seen ten or more times. The rearrangement links TRBV19 to TRBJ2-7, with a tentative D call TRBD2 (6 bases). Germline V gives CDR1 LNHDA, CDR2 SQIVND (reference sequence). V was trimmed by 9 bases and J by 3 bases, leaving 12 bases between them. The CDR3 runs to 12 residues. Here the CDR3 DNA reads TGTGCCAGCAGCCCGGGGGTCTACGAGCAGTACTTC. Protein sequence: CASSPGVYEQYF.

This clonotype has ten or more counts. One end of the junction varies from germline; a read error may be responsible. V is TRBV5-1 and J is TRBJ2-7, with TRBD2 matching over 11 bases. CDR1 and CDR2 from the germline V gene are SGHRS and YFSETQ. CDR3 size: 15 residues. CDR3 sequence (DNA): TGTGCCAGCAGCTTAGAACTAGCGGGAGCCTACGAGCAGTACTTC. It is translated as CASSLELAGAYEQYF. The variable domain in full, completed from reference TRBV5-1 and TRBJ2-7, reads KAGVTQTPRYLIKTRGQQVTLSCSPISGHRSVSWYQQTPGQGLQFLFEYFSETQRNKGNFPGRFSGRQFSNSRSEMNVSTLELGDSALYLCASSLELAGAYEQYFGPGTRLTVT.

This clonotype has more than one count but fewer than ten. V and J are TRBV6-2 or TRBV6-3 and TRBJ2-7; D remains unclear. Germline V gene sequence: CDR1 MNHEY, CDR2 SVGEGT. V lost 7 bases, J lost 3 bases, and 7 bases lay in between. CDR3 length: 11 residues. The DNA for the CDR3 is TGTGCCAGCACCGACTTCTACGAGCAGTACTTC. Its protein product is CASTDFYEQYF.

The chain carries TRBV14 and TRBJ2-1, with D tentatively TRBD2 (5 bases). Germline V gives CDR1 SGHDN, CDR2 FVKESK. Trimming removed 3 bases from V and 4 bases from J, with 13 bases in between. The CDR3 sequence is 15 residues long. The CDR3 region is CASSQSSAVYNEQFF. CDR3 sequence (DNA): TGTGCCAGCAGCCAGTCCTCAGCGGTTTACAATGAGCAGTTCTTC.

The J gene is TRBJ1-1, the V gene TRBV18; 7 bases map to TRBD1. CDR3 length: 15 residues. The trim removed 3 bases at V and 4 bases at J, leaving 8 bases unmatched. Germline CDR1 and CDR2: KGHSH and LQKENI. The CDR3 here is CASSPTGLGSTEAFF. The CDR3 nucleotides are TGTGCCAGCTCACCGACAGGGTTGGGGAGCACTGAAGCTTTCTTT.

J is TRBJ1-6 and V is TRBV9, with D maybe TRBD1 (5 bases). Between the trimmed V and J ends, which lost 7 bases and 14 bases, there was a span of 13 bases. CDR3 size: 11 residues. Germline-derived CDR1 and CDR2 are SGDLS and YYNGEE. CDR3 region: CASGTVGTLHF. The CDR3, as DNA: TGTGCCAGCGGGACGGTGGGGACCCTCCACTTT.

The chain couples TRBV21-1 to TRBJ2-1; the table's D call, TRBD2, has no DNA check behind it. TRBV21-1 is marked as a pseudogene. This CDR3 comprises 17 residues. The CDR3 bases are TGTGCCAGCAGCAAGCCTTTAAGCGGTAGCTCCTACAATGAGCAGTTCTTC. Its translation: CASSKPLSGSSYNEQFF.

The chain joins TRBV25-1 to TRBJ2-1; 7 bases agree with TRBD1. Trimming removed 4 bases from V and 0 bases from J; junction bases left unmatched: 21. This CDR3 has 21 residues. CDR1 is MGHDK and CDR2 is SYGVNS in the germline V gene. CDR3: CASSGTGVPLPMRSSYNEQFF. CDR3 sequence (DNA): TGTGCCAGCAGTGGGACAGGAGTTCCTCTTCCGATGAGAAGCTCCTACAATGAGCAGTTCTTC.